This T cell receptor beta chain appears in the sequencing data of a study of CD8 T cells in Susac syndrome. After extraction with the RNeasy kit, about 0.5 to 1 ug of the RNA was reverse transcribed using random hexamers. It was immunoSEQ multiplex PCR that amplified TCR beta CDR3 across 54 Vbeta and 13 Jbeta. TCRdb redid the calling of the immunoSEQ multiplex PCR reads with MiXCR, one entry per CDR3 protein. Here the sample spans approximately 300,000 distinct CDR3 sequences, 65% to 90% being singletons. This clonotype was counted once. CDR1 and CDR2 (germline): SEHNR, FQNEAQ (reference sequence). CDR3 length: 15 amino acids. V gave up 4 bases and J gave up 5 bases, with 18 bases separating them. Negative magnetic isolation gave CD8+ and CD4+ cells; FACS enriched CD8+ TEMRA.

This sequence was found in a human donor with multiple sclerosis. Sequencing was performed on CD8+ T cells from PBMCs. This rearrangement joins TRBV7-9 to TRBJ2-7; D is uncertain. CDR3 sequence reads: CASSYQYDSAHEQYF. The CDR3 DNA reads TGTGCCAGCAGCTATCAATACGACTCGGCCCACGAGCAGTACTTC.